The rows below give T cell receptor beta chains drawn from one sample of a study of blood T cell repertoires in COVID-19. This table comes from immunoSEQ multiplex PCR, and its TCRdb copy is limited to in-frame clones, with some not included. The table shows tens of thousands of clones, with 75% to 90% occurring only once. Sequenced sample: peripheral blood. Receptor source: a man at least 80 years old with acute or convalescent COVID-19. Both conserved end residues are part of each CDR3. Fields, in order: D gene, J gene, clone size, V gene, CDR3 protein, CDR3 DNA. The D gene is left open where the match is weak. Clone size appears in some rows only: once, few, many, or a class for an expanded clone.

>TRBD1|TRBJ2-3|NA|TRBV19
CASALDRDVSTDTQYF
TGTGCCAGTGCTTTGGACAGGGATGTAAGCACAGATACGCAGTATTTT
>NA|TRBJ2-7|NA|TRBV7-2
CASSSTPGRTKQYF
TGTGCCAGCAGCTCGACCCCAGGAAGGACAAAGCAGTACTTC
>TRBD1|TRBJ2-2|NA|TRBV19
CASSIKGQGVETGELFF
TGTGCCAGTAGTATTAAAGGACAGGGGGTAGAAACCGGGGAGCTGTTTTTT
>TRBD1|TRBJ2-5|NA|TRBV11-3
CASSPGQGYQETQYF
TGTGCCAGCAGCCCGGGACAGGGGTACCAAGAGACCCAGTACTTC
>NA|TRBJ1-5|NA|TRBV6-2/TRBV6-3
CASSYLAVWSNQPQHF
TGTGCCAGCAGTTACCTGGCAGTTTGGAGCAATCAGCCCCAGCATTTT
>TRBD1|TRBJ2-7|NA|TRBV19
CASSLTGMGEQYF
TGTGCCAGTAGCTTGACAGGGATGGGCGAGCAGTACTTC
>TRBD1|TRBJ1-6|once|TRBV5-4
CASSRSQGANSPLHF
TGTGCCAGCAGCCGATCGCAGGGGGCGAATTCACCCCTCCACTTT
>TRBD1|TRBJ1-2|NA|TRBV29-1
CSAGAGTGGYTF
TGCAGCGCTGGGGCAGGGACAGGTGGCTACACCTTC
>TRBD1|TRBJ2-1|NA|TRBV3-1/TRBV3-2
CASSQEGDRGQFF
TGTGCCAGCAGCCAAGAAGGGGACAGGGGGCAGTTCTTC
>TRBD1|TRBJ1-5|NA|TRBV6-6
CASKDRGVQPQHF
TGTGCCAGCAAGGACAGGGGAGTGCAGCCCCAGCATTTT
>NA|TRBJ2-5|once|TRBV24-1
CATSDSLDGGETQYF
TGTGCCACCAGTGATTCCCTGGACGGGGGAGAGACCCAGTACTTC
>TRBD1|TRBJ1-1|NA|TRBV5-4
CASSFNQGAVTEAFF
TGTGCCAGCAGCTTTAACCAGGGGGCTGTCACTGAAGCTTTCTTT
>NA|TRBJ2-4|once|TRBV7-9
CASSLSDSTNIQYF
TGTGCCAGCAGCTTGTCCGACAGTACAAACATTCAGTACTTC
>NA|TRBJ1-1|NA|TRBV3-1/TRBV3-2
CASSPWAENTEAFF
TGTGCCAGCAGCCCCTGGGCAGAGAACACTGAAGCTTTCTTT
>NA|TRBJ1-5|NA|TRBV7-2
CASSLQDTSNQPQHF
TGTGCCAGCAGCTTACAGGACACTAGCAATCAGCCCCAGCATTTT
>NA|TRBJ1-1|NA|TRBV6-5
CASSFQWGLLTEAFF
TGTGCCAGCAGTTTTCAATGGGGGCTGCTCACTGAAGCTTTCTTT
>TRBD1|TRBJ2-1|NA|TRBV6-5
CASKGQGADSEQFF
TGTGCCAGCAAGGGACAGGGGGCTGACAGCGAGCAGTTCTTC
>NA|TRBJ2-6|NA|TRBV19
CASSKQSSGANVLTF
TGTGCCAGTAGCAAACAGAGCTCTGGGGCCAACGTCCTGACTTTC
>TRBD2|TRBJ2-7|NA|TRBV7-9
CASSSASISGGTYEQYF
TGTGCCAGCAGCTCGGCCTCAATTAGCGGGGGAACCTACGAGCAGTACTTC
>NA|TRBJ1-1|NA|TRBV7-2
CASVRREITEAFF
TGTGCCAGCGTACGACGGGAGATCACTGAAGCTTTCTTT
>NA|TRBJ2-5|NA|TRBV10-2
CASSVRQLETQYF
TGCGCCAGCAGTGTTCGACAGCTAGAGACCCAGTACTTC
>TRBD1|TRBJ2-1|NA|TRBV13
CASSFNRGHNEQFF
TGTGCCAGCAGCTTCAACAGGGGACACAATGAGCAGTTCTTC
>TRBD1|TRBJ1-1|NA|TRBV11-2
CASSFGTGGETEAFF
TGTGCCAGCAGCTTTGGGACAGGGGGGGAAACTGAAGCTTTCTTT
>NA|TRBJ1-2|NA|TRBV6-5
CASTTDRVNYGYTF
TGTGCCAGCACCACGGACAGAGTTAACTATGGCTACACCTTC
>NA|TRBJ2-1|NA|TRBV7-8
CASKGIGGPLNEQFF
TGTGCCAGCAAGGGGATCGGGGGGCCTCTGAATGAGCAGTTCTTC
>NA|TRBJ2-7|NA|TRBV20-1
CSASNRAYEQYF
TGCAGTGCTAGTAACAGGGCCTACGAGCAGTACTTC
>NA|TRBJ2-7|NA|TRBV19
CASSINWQGEQYF
TGTGCCAGTAGTATCAATTGGCAGGGGGAGCAGTACTTC
>TRBD1|TRBJ2-2|NA|TRBV9
CASSVKGAAGELFF
TGTGCCAGCAGCGTAAAGGGGGCAGCCGGGGAGCTGTTTTTT
>NA|TRBJ1-4|NA|TRBV6-5
CASMGGFGEKLFF
TGTGCCAGCATGGGGGGTTTTGGGGAAAAACTGTTTTTT
>NA|TRBJ1-1|NA|TRBV18
CASSPTGKNTEAFF
TGTGCCAGCTCACCTACAGGGAAGAACACTGAAGCTTTCTTT
>NA|TRBJ1-4|NA|TRBV6-1
CASSETGYREKLFF
TGTGCCAGCAGTGAGACGGGGTACCGTGAAAAACTGTTTTTT
>NA|TRBJ1-5|NA|TRBV5-8
CASSLSWGDPYQPQHF
TGTGCCAGCAGCTTGAGTTGGGGGGACCCTTATCAGCCCCAGCATTTT
>TRBD1|TRBJ2-5|NA|TRBV23-1
CASSPGGQGRSETQYF
TGCGCCAGCAGTCCGGGCGGACAGGGGCGGTCGGAGACCCAGTACTTC
>NA|TRBJ1-2|NA|TRBV6-1
CASRGGGYGYTF
TGTGCCAGTCGGGGGGGAGGCTATGGCTACACCTTC
>NA|TRBJ2-3|NA|TRBV3-1/TRBV3-2
CASSHYSGLSTDTQYF
TGTGCCAGCAGCCATTATTCGGGACTCAGCACAGATACGCAGTATTTT
>TRBD1|TRBJ1-3|NA|TRBV5-6
CASSLAPQGRNTIYF
TGTGCCAGCAGCTTGGCCCCACAGGGGCGAAACACCATATATTTT
>TRBD2|TRBJ2-7|NA|TRBV9
CASSGPSGESYEQYF
TGTGCCAGCAGCGGACCTAGCGGGGAGTCTTACGAGCAGTACTTC
>TRBD2|TRBJ2-5|NA|TRBV6-5
CASSYSSGGAQETQYF
TGTGCCAGCAGTTACTCTAGCGGGGGGGCACAAGAGACCCAGTACTTC
>NA|TRBJ1-4|NA|TRBV2
CASSAGGTNEKLFF
TGTGCCAGCAGTGCGGGGGGAACTAATGAAAAACTGTTTTTT
>TRBD1|TRBJ1-2|NA|TRBV6-2/TRBV6-3
CASSYSQGVDYGYTF
TGTGCCAGCAGTTACTCGCAGGGGGTGGACTATGGCTACACCTTC
>TRBD1|TRBJ2-1|NA|TRBV18
CATGTGVSNEQFF
TGTGCCACCGGGACAGGGGTGTCCAATGAGCAGTTCTTC
>NA|TRBJ2-7|NA|TRBV25-1
CASSKPGVYEQYF
TGTGCCAGCAGTAAACCAGGGGTATACGAGCAGTACTTC
>TRBD1|TRBJ1-6|NA|TRBV6-2/TRBV6-3
CASSPPPTGTLHF
TGTGCCAGCAGTCCACCCCCGACAGGGACCCTCCACTTT
>TRBD1|TRBJ2-1|few|TRBV6-5
CASSPGTGDNEQFF
TGTGCCAGCAGCCCCGGGACAGGGGACAATGAGCAGTTCTTC
>TRBD1|TRBJ1-4|NA|TRBV6-1
CASSERGTGQANEKLFF
TGTGCCAGCAGTGAAAGAGGGACAGGCCAGGCTAATGAAAAACTGTTTTTT
>TRBD1|TRBJ1-1|NA|TRBV6-6
CASSKAGGQGNTEAFF
TGTGCCAGCAGCAAAGCTGGGGGACAGGGGAACACTGAAGCTTTCTTT
>NA|TRBJ1-1|NA|TRBV11-3
CASSLVGGGEAFF
TGTGCCAGCAGCTTAGTCGGAGGAGGTGAAGCTTTCTTT
>TRBD2|TRBJ2-1|NA|TRBV19
CASSIGGGGYNEQFF
TGTGCCAGTAGTATCGGCGGGGGGGGATACAATGAGCAGTTCTTC
>TRBD1|TRBJ1-6|NA|TRBV14
CASSLRDRGDSPLHF
TGTGCCAGCAGCCTTAGGGACAGGGGGGATTCACCCCTCCACTTT
>TRBD1|TRBJ1-1|NA|TRBV6-6
CASSPRTGRGSNTEAFF
TGTGCCAGCAGTCCCCGGACAGGGAGAGGATCGAACACTGAAGCTTTCTTT
>TRBD1|TRBJ2-2|NA|TRBV11-2
CASSSDRGLTGELFF
TGTGCCAGCAGCTCGGACAGGGGGCTCACCGGGGAGCTGTTTTTT
>TRBD2|TRBJ2-1|NA|TRBV25-1
CASSEGLASGEQFF
TGTGCCAGCAGTGAGGGACTAGCGTCTGGTGAGCAGTTCTTC
>TRBD2|TRBJ2-3|once|TRBV30
CAWSAGGQDTQYF
TGTGCCTGGAGTGCGGGGGGGCAGGATACGCAGTATTTT
>NA|TRBJ1-1|few|TRBV7-6
CASSQGENTEAFF
TGTGCCAGCAGCCAAGGGGAGAACACTGAAGCTTTCTTT
>TRBD2|TRBJ2-7|NA|TRBV7-2
CASSSGLAGIYEQYF
TGTGCCAGCAGCTCGGGACTAGCGGGGATCTACGAGCAGTACTTC
>NA|TRBJ1-1|few|TRBV2
CASSEVRQGITEAFF
TGTGCCAGCAGTGAAGTACGGCAGGGGATCACTGAAGCTTTCTTT
>NA|TRBJ2-3|NA|TRBV5-1
CASSLNFADSTDTQYF
TGCGCCAGCAGCTTGAATTTTGCGGATAGCACAGATACGCAGTATTTT
>NA|TRBJ1-1|NA|TRBV7-2
CASSQILNTEAFF
TGTGCCAGCAGCCAGATACTGAACACTGAAGCTTTCTTT
>TRBD2|TRBJ2-3|few|TRBV7-3
CASSLTSGVADTQYF
TGTGCCAGCAGCTTGACTAGCGGGGTTGCAGATACGCAGTATTTT
>NA|TRBJ1-5|NA|TRBV7-9
CASSKTGPGQPQHF
TGTGCCAGCAGCAAAACAGGTCCAGGGCAGCCCCAGCATTTT